This is a list of T cell receptor beta chains from one sample in a study of blood T cell repertoires in COVID-19. Sequencing used immunoSEQ multiplex PCR; TCRdb keeps in-frame clones, though not all of them. The table shows about 24,000 clones, with approximately 89% occurring only once. Sequenced input: peripheral blood. These receptors all stem from a human donor in a cohort sampled during active COVID-19. Both conserved end residues are part of each CDR3. D genes are given only for firm matches. Clone size is not always given. Where it is, it says once, few, many or a class for expanded clones.

clone_size j_call d_call v_call cdr3_nt cdr3_aa
. TRBJ2-5 TRBD2 TRBV7-9 TGTGCCAGCAGCTTAGGCGAGGGACTAGCGGGGGGTCTCCAAGAGACCCAGTACTTC CASSLGEGLAGGLQETQYF
. TRBJ2-3 TRBD2 TRBV5-1 TGCGCCAGCAGCTTGGTCCCGAGCGGGGCGAGCACAGATACGCAGTATTTT CASSLVPSGASTDTQYF
. TRBJ2-5 . TRBV5-4 TGTGCCAGCAGCTTGGAATCGCAGGGAGAGACCCAGTACTTC CASSLESQGETQYF
. TRBJ1-3 . TRBV7-9 TGTGCCAGCAGCTTAGGCCTGGTCGAGGGAAACACCATATATTTT CASSLGLVEGNTIYF
. TRBJ1-2 TRBD1 TRBV12-5 TGTGCTAGTGGTCCCCCTTCTCCGGGACAGGCCTATGGCTACACCTTC CASGPPSPGQAYGYTF
. TRBJ1-6 . TRBV7-9 TGTGCCAGCAGCTTAACAACGGGTTCACCCCTCCACTTT CASSLTTGSPLHF
once TRBJ1-1 . TRBV7-2 TGTGCCAGCAGCTTAGAGCGGTCTACGGCTTTCTTT CASSLERSTAFF
few TRBJ2-3 . TRBV7-9 TGTGCCAGCGGCATCCTCAGCGCGCAAGATACGCAGTATTTT CASGILSAQDTQYF
. TRBJ2-3 . TRBV19 TGTGCCAGTAGTATGCTAGTAAGCACAGATACGCAGTATTTT CASSMLVSTDTQYF
few TRBJ2-7 . TRBV30 TGTGCCTGGCGCAGGGGGGTTCTGTACTTC CAWRRGVLYF
. TRBJ1-3 . TRBV7-2 TGTGCCAGCAGCGAAACGAGGAACCCTGGAAACACCATATATTTT CASSETRNPGNTIYF
medium-sized TRBJ1-6 TRBD1 TRBV10-3 TGTGCCATCAGTGTCGAACAGGGGGCTGGTTCACCCCTCCACTTT CAISVEQGAGSPLHF
. TRBJ1-5 . TRBV3-1/TRBV3-2 TGTGCCAGCAGCCAAGAATACATCGACAGACCGACCGAACAGCCCCAGCATTTT CASSQEYIDRPTEQPQHF
. TRBJ1-6 TRBD1 TRBV3-1/TRBV3-2 TGTGCCAGCAGCCCAGGGACAGGGGTCACACCCCTCCACTTT CASSPGTGVTPLHF
. TRBJ2-2 . TRBV7-2 TGTGCCAGCAGCCCGGTTGGCGGGGAGCTGTTTTTT CASSPVGGELFF
. TRBJ1-1 . TRBV6-5 TGTGCCAGCAACAAGGAGGGTTACACTGAAGCTTTCTTT CASNKEGYTEAFF
. TRBJ2-5 . TRBV4-1 TGCGCCAGCAGCCAACCCCAGATGGTAGAGACCCAGTACTTC CASSQPQMVETQYF
. TRBJ2-3 TRBD2 TRBV6-1 TGTGCCAGCAGTGACCCTTTTAGCGGGCCTAGCACAGATACGCAGTATTTT CASSDPFSGPSTDTQYF
. TRBJ1-1 . TRBV28 TGTGCCAGCAGTTTATACAGGGACACTGAAGCTTTCTTT CASSLYRDTEAFF
. TRBJ2-1 . TRBV5-1 TGCGCCAGCAGCTTCAACAGAGACAATGAGCAGTTCTTC CASSFNRDNEQFF
. TRBJ2-7 TRBD1 TRBV27 TGTGCCAGCAGTCTAACCGGGACAGGGACCGACTACGAGCAGTACTTC CASSLTGTGTDYEQYF
. TRBJ1-4 TRBD1 TRBV2 TGCTCGGCAGGGGGTAATGAAAAACTGTTTTTT CSAGGNEKLFF
. TRBJ1-1 TRBD1 TRBV19 TGTGCCAGTAGGGGGACAGGGGGGACTGAAGCTTTCTTT CASRGTGGTEAFF
. TRBJ2-3 TRBD2 TRBV7-6 TGTGCCAGCAGCTTAGGGACTAGCGGGAGGTACACAGATACGCAGTATTTT CASSLGTSGRYTDTQYF
. TRBJ2-7 . TRBV28 TGTGCCAGCAGTTTAGGACAGTCCTACGAGCAGTACTTC CASSLGQSYEQYF
. TRBJ2-5 . TRBV3-1/TRBV3-2 TGTGCCAGCGGCCCGACTTCGGACTATTCGGAGACCCAGTACTTC CASGPTSDYSETQYF
. TRBJ2-1 . TRBV21-1 TGTGCCAGCAGCAAGCCCGGTATAGCGGGAGGCTACAATGAGCAGTTCTTC CASSKPGIAGGYNEQFF
. TRBJ2-3 TRBD1 TRBV6-5 TGTGCCAGCAGTTGGGCAGGGACAGCGAAGACAGATACGCAGTATTTT CASSWAGTAKTDTQYF